The 13 T cell receptor beta chains listed next were all sequenced from one sample in a study of response to subunit inactivated influenza vaccine. TCRdb independently ran MiXCR on the RT-PCR reads; one entry per CDR3 protein. The data contain hundreds of thousands of distinct CDR3 sequences, 14% of them singletons. The material was PBMCs from blood, obtained around 15 days before vaccination. These receptors all stem from a man aged 50 or older who received an inactivated influenza vaccine.

In this sample, this clonotype turned up once. The junction does not match germline at one end; this may be a read error. The chain recombines TRBV7-9 with TRBJ1-1; D gene ambiguous. The CDR3 has 12 amino acids. From germline, CDR1 is SEHNR and CDR2 FQNEAQ (reference sequence). This CDR3 reads CALQLSNNEAFF. The CDR3 bases are TGTGCCCTCCAATTAAGCAACAATGAAGCTTTCTTT.

The V gene is TRBV19, the J gene TRBJ2-7; unclear D gene. CDR1 is LNHDA and CDR2 is SQIVND in the germline V gene (reference sequence). Trimming pared 7 bases from V and 6 bases from J, leaving 13 bases between. This CDR3 has 12 residues. CDR3 loop: CASNSQMGEQYF. Written as DNA, the CDR3 is TGTGCCAGTAACTCGCAAATGGGCGAGCAGTACTTC.

This clonotype was detected only a few times. The rearrangement joins TRBV5-5 to TRBJ2-5, with 12 bases that match TRBD2. Germline assignment: CDR1 SGHKS and CDR2 YYEKEE (reference sequence). This CDR3 has 17 residues. The ends lost 3 bases at V and 4 bases at J; junction bases unmatched: 10. The CDR3: CASSSNLAGGPRETQYF. CDR3 nucleotides: TGTGCCAGCAGCTCAAACCTAGCGGGAGGGCCAAGAGAGACCCAGTACTTC.

The table lists this clonotype with a few counts. This rearrangement joins TRBV6-1 to TRBJ2-1; 7 bases map to TRBD2. Germline loops: CDR1 MNHNS, CDR2 SASEGT. This CDR3 spans 18 amino acids. After removal of 8 bases from V and 0 bases from J, the junction contained 16 bases not matched to a gene. In DNA, the CDR3 is TGTGCCAGCGGGAGGGGAAGGAATTATCAGCTCTCCTACAATGAGCAGTTCTTC. Its translation: CASGRGRNYQLSYNEQFF.

V usage is TRBV29-1 and J usage is TRBJ2-3, with D possibly matching TRBD1 (5 bases). From germline, CDR1 is SQVTM and CDR2 ANQGSEA. V lost 4 bases, J lost 5 bases, and 13 bases lay in between. The CDR3 extends over 13 amino acids. As DNA, the CDR3 is TGCAGCGTTGGGGGCAGGGCTTTAGATACGCAGTATTTT. Translation: CSVGGRALDTQYF.

This clonotype was seen only a few times. This CDR3 is CASSTPGGRRTDTQYF. DNA for the CDR3: TGTGCCAGCAGCACCCCCGGGGGGCGACGCACAGATACGCAGTATTTT. The chain carries TRBV7-2 and TRBJ2-3; maybe TRBD2 (7 bases). V dropped 5 bases and J dropped 1 base, with 16 bases sitting between them. This CDR3 has 16 residues. CDR1 is SGHTA, CDR2 FQGNSA, per germline.

In this sample, this clonotype turned up a few times. The chain is built from TRBV6-1 and TRBJ2-3, with 12 bases lining up with TRBD2. Trimming at V came to 4 bases and at J to 2 bases, leaving 4 bases not matched to a gene. Germline V gives CDR1 MNHNS, CDR2 SASEGT. This CDR3 has 16 amino acids. CDR3 sequence (DNA): TGTGCCAGCAGTGCTTGGACTAGCGGGGACACAGATACGCAGTATTTT. This sequence encodes CASSAWTSGDTDTQYF.

This clonotype was picked up a small number of times. The chain has TRBV7-2 and TRBJ2-7, with 8 bases aligning to TRBD2. Germline trimming cut 6 bases from V and 3 bases from J; bases unmatched to any gene: 13. This CDR3 region has 16 residues. CDR1 and CDR2 from the germline V gene are SGHTA and FQGNSA. In DNA, the CDR3 is TGTGCCAGCAGTTTCTGGTCCGGGAGGGTTGGCTACGAGCAGTACTTC. It specifies CASSFWSGRVGYEQYF.

Of note for this clonotype: The conserved final phenylalanine or tryptophan is absent from the CDR3, which likely points to a read error. The chain joins TRBV2 to TRBJ1-2; D is possibly TRBD1 (6 bases). Germline-derived CDR1 and CDR2 are SNHLY and FYNNEI. This CDR3 is 14 amino acids long. Between the trimmed V and J ends, which lost 2 bases and 4 bases, there was a span of 11 bases. The CDR3 region is CASSERGTSYGYTI. The CDR3 DNA reads as TGTGCCAGCAGTGAAAGGGGGACCAGCTATGGCTACACCATC.

The chain employs TRBV5-8 and TRBJ2-1, with 7 bases that match TRBD2. Looked up from germline, CDR1 is SGHTS and CDR2 is YDEGEE. After removal of 4 bases from V and 5 bases from J, the junction contained 9 bases not matched to a gene. This CDR3 has 15 residues. The chain's CDR3 is CASSPGIAGNNEQFF. The CDR3 nucleotides are TGTGCCAGCAGCCCCGGGATAGCGGGTAACAATGAGCAGTTCTTC.

This clonotype came up many times. J is TRBJ1-3 and V is TRBV5-1; 9 positions agree with TRBD1. V lost 7 bases, J lost 4 bases, and 3 bases stayed unmatched. This CDR3 has 13 amino acids. Germline CDR1 and CDR2: SGHRS and YFSETQ. The CDR3 region has the DNA TGCGCCAGCCGGACAGGGGACGGAAACACCATATATTTT. Protein product: CASRTGDGNTIYF.

The rearrangement uses TRBV29-1 and TRBJ1-1; D call uncertain. Between the trimmed V and J ends, which lost 3 bases and 0 bases, there was a span of 8 bases. Germline CDR1 reads SQVTM; CDR2 reads ANQGSEA. The CDR3 consists of 13 residues. DNA for the CDR3: TGCAGCGTTGAGGGTACAATGAACACTGAAGCTTTCTTT. Translation gives CSVEGTMNTEAFF.

The table lists this clonotype with many counts. The gene calls are TRBV6-1 and TRBJ2-5; maybe TRBD1 (5 bases). The CDR3 has 14 amino acids. The germline V and J ends were trimmed by 4 bases and 5 bases, with 14 bases remaining between them. The germline V gene encodes CDR1 MNHNS and CDR2 SASEGT. The CDR3 DNA reads as TGTGCCAGCAGTGGGCACCAGGGTGGGGAGACCCAGTACTTC. Translation: CASSGHQGGETQYF.